This T cell receptor (beta chain) emerged from a study of early T cells in non-severe SARS-CoV-2 infection. Across the study: Alpha and beta chains were unpaired, from unsorted whole-blood bulk RNA. Findings and caveats of the study: Sequences matched to VDJdb favored anti-spike CD8 responses, while private and CD4 specificities were missed.

The germline CDR1 and CDR2 sequences are SGHVS and FQNEAQ. The CDR3 has 15 amino acids. J lost 6 bases, V lost 5 bases, and 10 bases had no gene match. Separate cDNA molecules each had unique molecular identifiers attached to them. TCRdb called the 5' RACE reads again in MiXCR, with one record for every CDR3 protein. This sample has 70,000 to 95,000 distinct CDR3 sequences, with around 9.9% found just once. Concerning this clonotype itself: The antigen remains unidentified.

The chain combines TRBV7-8 with TRBJ2-1; 7 bases are shared with TRBD2. The TCR sequence derives from an adult who was a healthcare worker with PCR-confirmed SARS-CoV-2 infection or an uninfected control (not recorded which). Sequencing used whole blood. CDR3 sequence reads: CASSNLGGTINEQFF. The CDR3 nucleotides read TGTGCCAGCAGCAACCTGGGGGGGACTATCAATGAGCAGTTCTTC.